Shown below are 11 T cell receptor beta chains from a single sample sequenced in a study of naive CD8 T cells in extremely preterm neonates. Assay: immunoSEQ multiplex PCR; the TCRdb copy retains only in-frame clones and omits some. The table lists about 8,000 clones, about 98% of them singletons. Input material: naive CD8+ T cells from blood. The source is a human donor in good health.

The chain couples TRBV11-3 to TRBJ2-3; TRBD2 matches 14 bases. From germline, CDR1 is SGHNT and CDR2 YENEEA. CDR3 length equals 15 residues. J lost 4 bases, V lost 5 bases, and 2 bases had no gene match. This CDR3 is CASSLTSGGADTQYF. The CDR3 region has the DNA TGTGCCAGCAGCCTGACTAGCGGGGGGGCAGATACGCAGTATTTT.

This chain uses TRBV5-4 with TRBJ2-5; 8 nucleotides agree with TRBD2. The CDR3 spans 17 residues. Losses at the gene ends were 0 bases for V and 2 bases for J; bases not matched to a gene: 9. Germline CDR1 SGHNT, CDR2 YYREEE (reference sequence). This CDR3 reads CASSLAFGTRRQETQYF. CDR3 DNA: TGTGCCAGCAGCTTGGCCTTCGGGACTAGGCGACAAGAGACCCAGTACTTC.

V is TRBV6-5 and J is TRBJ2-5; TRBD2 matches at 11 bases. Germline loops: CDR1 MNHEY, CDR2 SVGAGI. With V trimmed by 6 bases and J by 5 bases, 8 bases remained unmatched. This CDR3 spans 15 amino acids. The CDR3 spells CASSYTSGGGETQYF. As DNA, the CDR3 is TGTGCCAGCAGCTACACTAGCGGGGGCGGGGAGACCCAGTACTTC.

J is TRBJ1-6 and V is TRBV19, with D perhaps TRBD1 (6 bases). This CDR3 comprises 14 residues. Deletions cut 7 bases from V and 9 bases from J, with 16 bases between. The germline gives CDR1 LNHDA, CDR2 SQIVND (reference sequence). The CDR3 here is CASTDGGAGSPLHF. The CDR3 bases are TGTGCCAGTACCGACGGGGGGGCCGGTTCACCCCTCCACTTT. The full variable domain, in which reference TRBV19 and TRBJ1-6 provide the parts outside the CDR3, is DGGITQSPKYLFRKEGQNVTLSCEQNLNHDAMYWYRQDPGQGLRLIYYSQIVNDFQKGDIAEGYSVSREKKESFPLTVTSAQKNPTAFYLCASTDGGAGSPLHFGNGTRLTVT.

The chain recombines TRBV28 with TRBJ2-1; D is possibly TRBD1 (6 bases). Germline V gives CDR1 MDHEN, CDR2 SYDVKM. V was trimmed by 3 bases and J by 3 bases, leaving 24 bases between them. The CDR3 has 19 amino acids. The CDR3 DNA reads TGTGCCAGCAGTTTCGAGTTAGAAGTAACAGGGATAGTCTACAATGAGCAGTTCTTC. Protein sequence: CASSFELEVTGIVYNEQFF. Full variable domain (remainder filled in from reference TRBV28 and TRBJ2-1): DVKVTQSSRYLVKRTGEKVFLECVQDMDHENMFWYRQDPGLGLRLIYFSYDVKMKEKGDIPEGYSVSREKKERFSLILESASTNQTSMYLCASSFELEVTGIVYNEQFFGPGTRLTVL.

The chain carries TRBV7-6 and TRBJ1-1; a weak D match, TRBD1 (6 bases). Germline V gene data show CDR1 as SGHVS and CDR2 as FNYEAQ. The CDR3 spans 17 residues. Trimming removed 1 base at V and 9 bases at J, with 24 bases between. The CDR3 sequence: CASSLVSVTGWRSQAFF. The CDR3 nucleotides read TGTGCCAGCAGCTTAGTCAGCGTAACAGGGTGGCGTTCTCAAGCTTTCTTT.

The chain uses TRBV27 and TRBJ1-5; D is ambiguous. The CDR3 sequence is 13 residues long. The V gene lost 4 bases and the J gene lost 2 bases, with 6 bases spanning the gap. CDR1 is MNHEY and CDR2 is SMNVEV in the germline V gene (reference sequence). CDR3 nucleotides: TGTGCCAGCAGTTCCATAGGCAATCAGCCCCAGCATTTT. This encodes CASSSIGNQPQHF.

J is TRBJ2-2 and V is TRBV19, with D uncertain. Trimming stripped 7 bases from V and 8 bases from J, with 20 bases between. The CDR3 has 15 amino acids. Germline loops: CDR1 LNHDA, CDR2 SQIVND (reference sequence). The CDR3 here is CASNGLVGISGELFF. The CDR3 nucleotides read TGTGCCAGTAACGGGTTGGTCGGAATTTCAGGGGAGCTGTTTTTT.

The CDR3 sequence is CASSLIQGGSGYTF. DNA for the CDR3: TGTGCCAGCAGCTTAATCCAGGGGGGCTCTGGCTACACCTTC. The chain employs TRBV7-9 and TRBJ1-2, with TRBD1 matching over 7 bases. This CDR3 region has 14 residues. With V trimmed by 2 bases and J by 7 bases, 7 bases remained unmatched. Germline-derived CDR1 and CDR2 are SEHNR and FQNEAQ (reference sequence).

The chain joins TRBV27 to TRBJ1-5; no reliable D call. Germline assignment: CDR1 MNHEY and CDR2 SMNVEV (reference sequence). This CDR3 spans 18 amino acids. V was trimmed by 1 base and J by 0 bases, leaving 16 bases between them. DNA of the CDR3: TGTGCCAGCAGTTTATATCCCCCCTCCTCCCGTAGCAATCAGCCCCAGCATTTT. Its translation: CASSLYPPSSRSNQPQHF.

CDR3: CASSQYSGTSVDEQFF. DNA of the CDR3: TGTGCCAGCAGCCAATACTCCGGGACTAGCGTTGATGAGCAGTTCTTC. The chain recombines TRBV4-2 with TRBJ2-1; 10 nucleotides align to TRBD2. Germline trimming cut 2 bases from V and 8 bases from J; bases unmatched to any gene: 9. In germline, CDR1 is LGHNA, CDR2 YNFKEQ. This CDR3 has 16 residues.